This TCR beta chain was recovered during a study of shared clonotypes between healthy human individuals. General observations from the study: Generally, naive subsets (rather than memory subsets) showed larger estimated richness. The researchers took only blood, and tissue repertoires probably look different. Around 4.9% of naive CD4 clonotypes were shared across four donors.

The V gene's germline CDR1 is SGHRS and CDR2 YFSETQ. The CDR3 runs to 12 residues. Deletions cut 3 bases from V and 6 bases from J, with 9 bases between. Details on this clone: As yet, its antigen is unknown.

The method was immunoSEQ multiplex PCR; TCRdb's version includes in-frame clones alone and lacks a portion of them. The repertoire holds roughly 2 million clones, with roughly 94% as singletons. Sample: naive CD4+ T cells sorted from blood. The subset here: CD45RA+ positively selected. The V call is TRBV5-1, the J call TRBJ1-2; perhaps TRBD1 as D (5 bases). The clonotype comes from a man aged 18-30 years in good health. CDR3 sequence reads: CASSYGANGYTF. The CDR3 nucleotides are TGCGCCAGCAGCTACGGGGCAAATGGCTACACCTTC.